Here is one TCR beta chain with its context. Antigen: not known. The sample originates from a study of T cell repertoires in cytomegalovirus infection. About the research overall: Public TCR beta signatures marked donors with CMV infection and the matching HLA. The study's findings and limits: Carriers of CMV and the relevant HLA type were discriminated by public TCR beta frequency.

Trimming stripped 2 bases from V and 1 base from J, with 5 bases between. Germline CDR1 reads MNHEY; CDR2 reads SVGEGT. This CDR3 comprises 13 residues. Each CDR3 protein is one row after TCRdb ran MiXCR on the reads. The sample contains under 150,000 distinct CDR3 sequences, under 35% of which appear only once. This material consisted of CD8+ T cells from cultured PBMCs, taken from culture after CMV antigen stimulation. The chain couples TRBV6-2 or TRBV6-3 to TRBJ1-1; D is undetermined. The source of this sequence is a human donor in good health (CMV status not recorded). Some clones in this sample may be carry-over from other donors' samples. The DNA for the CDR3 is TGTGCCAGCAGTTACGAGGAGAACACTGAAGCTTTCTTT. The encoded protein is CASSYEENTEAFF.